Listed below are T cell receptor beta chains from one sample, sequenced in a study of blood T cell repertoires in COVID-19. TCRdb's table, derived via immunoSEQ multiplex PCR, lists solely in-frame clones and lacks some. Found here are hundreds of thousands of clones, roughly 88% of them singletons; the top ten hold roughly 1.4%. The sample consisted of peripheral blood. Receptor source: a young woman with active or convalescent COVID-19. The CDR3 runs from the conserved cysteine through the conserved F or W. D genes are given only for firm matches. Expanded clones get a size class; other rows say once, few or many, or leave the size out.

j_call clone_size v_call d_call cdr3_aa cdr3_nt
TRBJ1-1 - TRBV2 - CASSPVFRGTEAFF TGTGCCAGCAGCCCCGTTTTTAGAGGGACTGAAGCTTTCTTT
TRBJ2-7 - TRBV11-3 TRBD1 CASSSGTGGYEQYF TGTGCCAGCAGCTCGGGGACAGGGGGCTACGAGCAGTACTTC
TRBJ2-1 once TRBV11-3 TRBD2 CASSLVGIAGGYNEQFF TGTGCCAGCAGCTTAGTCGGCATAGCGGGAGGGTACAATGAGCAGTTCTTC
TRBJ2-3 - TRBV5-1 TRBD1 CASSLRTGNTDTQYF TGCGCCAGCAGCTTAAGGACAGGGAACACAGATACGCAGTATTTT
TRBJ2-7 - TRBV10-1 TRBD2 CASSAPGLAGDYEQYF TGCGCCAGCAGTGCCCCGGGACTAGCGGGAGACTACGAGCAGTACTTC
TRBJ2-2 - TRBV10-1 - CASSDRVTGELFF TGCGCCAGCAGTGACAGGGTGACCGGGGAGCTGTTTTTT
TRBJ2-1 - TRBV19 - CASSTRRYNEQFF TGTGCCAGTAGTACTCGTCGCTACAATGAGCAGTTCTTC
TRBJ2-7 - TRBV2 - CASTLGQSPAYEQYF TGTGCCAGCACTCTCGGACAGTCGCCTGCCTACGAGCAGTACTTC
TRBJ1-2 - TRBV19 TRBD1 CASSFGDSYGYTF TGTGCCAGTAGTTTCGGGGACAGCTATGGCTACACCTTC
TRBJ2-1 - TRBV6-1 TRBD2 CASSEGPAGDYNEQFF TGTGCCAGCAGTGAAGGGCCAGCGGGGGATTACAATGAGCAGTTCTTC
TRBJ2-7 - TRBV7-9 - CASSFILPGSEQYF TGTGCCAGCAGCTTTATACTACCGGGTAGCGAGCAGTACTTC
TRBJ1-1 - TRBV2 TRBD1 CASSGTGGAGDTEAFF TGTGCCAGCAGTGGGACAGGGGGCGCGGGCGACACTGAAGCTTTCTTT
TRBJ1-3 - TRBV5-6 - CASSLSSGNTIYF TGTGCCAGCAGCTTGTCGAGCGGAAACACCATATATTTT
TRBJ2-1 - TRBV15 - CATSSPSVHGSDEQFF TGTGCCACCAGCAGCCCATCGGTCCACGGGAGTGATGAGCAGTTCTTC
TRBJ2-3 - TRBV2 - CASRDPRSKADTQYF TGTGCCAGCAGAGACCCCCGCTCCAAAGCGGATACGCAGTATTTT
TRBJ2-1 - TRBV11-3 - CASSQGSYNEQFF TGTGCCAGCAGTCAGGGATCCTACAATGAGCAGTTCTTC